These 19 T cell receptor beta chains were sequenced from one sample in a study of T-cell memory formation after mild COVID-19. TCRdb analysed the 5' RACE reads with MiXCR anew, one entry per CDR3 protein. The sample lists about 540,000 distinct CDR3 sequences, roughly 20% seen once, with about 12% in the top ten. The sequencing sample was made of PBMCs or a T cell subset sorted from them (not recorded which). The source is an adult woman who had mild COVID-19 (a few samples of this study predate the infection). Cell type and time point are not known.

This clonotype has only a few counts. The chain has TRBV19 and TRBJ1-1; tentatively, D is TRBD1 (6 bases). The CDR3 is 13 residues long. V lost 6 bases and J 7 bases, leaving 15 bases between the germline ends. Germline CDR1 LNHDA, CDR2 SQIVND (reference sequence). The CDR3 reads CASSPRGRREAFF. In nucleotides, the CDR3 is TGTGCCAGTAGCCCACGGGGGCGGCGTGAAGCTTTCTTT.

CDR3 nucleotides: TGTGCCAGCTCACCGAGGACGCGGCGAGAACGGGGTGAAGCTTTCTTT. Its protein product is CASSPRTRRERGEAFF. This sequence joins TRBV18 and TRBJ1-1; D is unclear. The germline gives CDR1 KGHSH, CDR2 LQKENI. The CDR3 consists of 16 residues. V was pared by 3 bases and J by 7 bases, with 21 bases between. Full variable domain (rest looked up from reference TRBV18 and TRBJ1-1): NAGVMQNPRHLVRRRGQEARLRCSPMKGHSHVYWYRQLPEEGLKFMVYLQKENIIDESGMPKERFSAEFPKEGPSILRIQQVVRGDSAAYFCASSPRTRRERGEAFFGQGTRLTVV.

This clonotype was counted only a few times. The V call is TRBV6-2 or TRBV6-3, the J call TRBJ2-7, with D maybe TRBD1 (5 bases). Deletions cut 7 bases from V and 2 bases from J, with 15 bases between. The CDR3 has 14 amino acids. CDR1 and CDR2 (germline): MNHEY, SVGEGT. This chain's CDR3 is CASTQDRNPYEQYF. CDR3 nucleotides: TGTGCCAGCACCCAAGACAGAAATCCCTACGAGCAGTACTTC.

There are a few counts of this clonotype. J is TRBJ2-7 and V is TRBV4-1; 10 bases match TRBD1. The V gene's germline CDR1 is MGHRA and CDR2 YSYEKL. The CDR3 has 16 residues. Trimming cost V 4 bases and J 3 bases; bases outside gene matches: 9. CDR3 amino acids: CASSLAEGQGIYEQYF. The CDR3, as DNA: TGCGCCAGCAGCCTGGCCGAGGGACAGGGGATCTACGAGCAGTACTTC.

This chain connects TRBV5-1 to TRBJ2-6; D possibly corresponds to TRBD2 (5 bases). The germline gives CDR1 SGHRS, CDR2 YFSETQ. Trimming removed 0 bases from V and 5 bases from J, with 18 bases in between. The CDR3 covers 18 residues. The CDR3 spells CASSLDEGISVWANVLTF. Written as DNA, the CDR3 is TGCGCCAGCAGCTTGGATGAGGGAATCTCCGTCTGGGCCAACGTCCTGACTTTC.

For the CDR3, the DNA is TGCGCCAGCAGCCCGGGATGGCGGATGGACTATGGCTACACCTTC. It encodes CASSPGWRMDYGYTF. The chain uses TRBV5-1 and TRBJ1-2; D gene unclear. Germline CDR1 SGHRS, CDR2 YFSETQ. The CDR3 is 15 residues long. Between the trimmed V and J ends, which lost 4 bases and 3 bases, there was a span of 16 bases.

V usage is TRBV4-1 and J usage is TRBJ1-6; tentatively, D is TRBD1 (5 bases). Trimming stripped 2 bases from V and 0 bases from J, with 14 bases between. Germline lookup yields CDR1 MGHRA and CDR2 YSYEKL. The CDR3 runs 18 residues. The CDR3 DNA reads as TGCGCCAGCAGCCAACAACAGGTTGGGAGCTCCTATAATTCACCCCTCCACTTT. The encoded protein is CASSQQQVGSSYNSPLHF.

The genes are TRBV28 and TRBJ2-7; tentatively, D is TRBD1 or TRBD2 (5 bases each). CDR1 MDHEN and CDR2 SYDVKM come from the germline V gene. The V and J ends lost 2 bases and 12 bases respectively, with 17 bases between them. The CDR3 runs to 13 residues. CDR3 region: CASSLAVWQGAYF. For the CDR3, the DNA is TGTGCCAGCAGTTTAGCGGTGTGGCAGGGAGCGTACTTC.

This clonotype occurred a few times. The chain combines TRBV30 with TRBJ1-3, with 9 bases fitting TRBD1. With 6 bases clipped from V and 3 bases from J, the junction kept 15 bases outside the gene matches. The germline gives CDR1 GTSNPN, CDR2 SVGIG (reference sequence). The CDR3 runs to 17 residues. The CDR3 here is CACYRDRELLFGNTIYF. The DNA for the CDR3 is TGTGCCTGTTACCGGGACAGGGAACTGTTATTTGGAAACACCATATATTTT.

V and J are TRBV30 and TRBJ2-6, with 7 bases lining up with TRBD1. The length of the CDR3 is 17 residues. Germline V lookup: CDR1 GTSNPN, CDR2 SVGIG (reference sequence). J gave up 1 base and V 5 bases, and 11 bases lay outside the gene matches. The CDR3 region has the DNA TGTGCCTGGGACCCGGGACAGCGAAGATCTGGGGCCAACGTCCTGACTTTC. It yields the protein CAWDPGQRRSGANVLTF.

To note about this clonotype: A junction boundary mismatches the germline segment, possibly from a read error. This sequence joins TRBV28 and TRBJ2-7; TRBD2 aligns across 9 bases. The CDR3 totals 13 residues. Germline lookup yields CDR1 MDHEN and CDR2 SYDVKM. CDR3 in amino acids: CASSSSRLAAIGF. The CDR3 coding sequence is TGTGCCAGCAGTTCGTCGAGACTAGCGGCAATTGGATTC.

This clonotype was detected only a few times. This chain uses TRBV7-3 with TRBJ2-6; tentative D call: TRBD2 (5 bases). V was pared by 5 bases and J by 3 bases, with 14 bases between. Germline-derived CDR1 and CDR2 are SGHTA and FQGTGA. The CDR3 is 16 residues long. The CDR3 nucleotides are TGTGCCAGCAGCAAAGGGAGTCTGGGTGGGGCCAACGTCCTGACTTTC. As protein: CASSKGSLGGANVLTF.

This clonotype was found a few times. The J gene is TRBJ2-6, the V gene TRBV6-5; no clear D. V was shortened by 6 bases and J by 4 bases, with 7 bases between the two germline ends. The CDR3 totals 13 residues. Germline V gene data show CDR1 as MNHEY and CDR2 as SVGAGI. The CDR3 DNA reads TGTGCCAGCAGAACGCTCGGGGCCAACGTCCTGACTTTC. Residues: CASRTLGANVLTF.

This clonotype was recorded a few times. This sequence joins TRBV30 and TRBJ1-3, with a tentative D call TRBD1 (5 bases). Deletions cut 4 bases from V and 5 bases from J, with 15 bases between. CDR3 length: 14 amino acids. Looked up from germline, CDR1 is GTSNPN and CDR2 is SVGIG (reference sequence). The chain's CDR3 is CAWIEVGARNTIYF. The CDR3 DNA reads as TGTGCCTGGATTGAGGTCGGGGCAAGAAACACCATATATTTT.

This clonotype was counted a few times. CDR3 in amino acids: CASSLAPSAGGKNEQFF. DNA of the CDR3: TGCGCCAGCAGCTTGGCCCCTTCGGCGGGAGGAAAGAATGAGCAGTTCTTC. The V gene is TRBV5-1, the J gene TRBJ2-1; 8 positions match TRBD2. This CDR3 region has 17 residues. Germline V gene sequence: CDR1 SGHRS, CDR2 YFSETQ. Germline trimming cut 0 bases from V and 7 bases from J; bases unmatched to any gene: 12.

The chain carries TRBV13 and TRBJ2-1; D is perhaps TRBD2 (5 bases). Trimming took 3 bases from V and 2 from J, leaving 14 bases between them. The CDR3 consists of 16 residues. From germline, CDR1 is PRHDT and CDR2 FYEKMQ (reference sequence). The CDR3 region is CASSFPGLVTYNEQFF. The CDR3 nucleotides read TGTGCCAGCAGCTTCCCGGGGTTAGTAACCTACAATGAGCAGTTCTTC.

This clonotype turned up a few times. This chain joins TRBV20-1 and TRBJ2-7; tentatively, D is TRBD1 or TRBD2 (5 bases each). CDR1 is DFQATT and CDR2 is SNEGSKA in the germline V gene (reference sequence). The CDR3 loop spans 12 amino acids. Between the trimmed V and J ends, which lost 6 bases and 1 base, there was a span of 10 bases. The CDR3 coding sequence is TGCAGTGCAAGGGACGTGTCCTACGAGCAGTACTTC. Its translation is CSARDVSYEQYF.

This chain connects TRBV7-2 to TRBJ2-7; TRBD2 is a possible D gene (5 bases). The germline CDR1 and CDR2 sequences are SGHTA and FQGNSA. V gave up 5 bases and J gave up 4 bases, with 18 bases separating them. CDR3 length: 15 residues. Here the CDR3 DNA reads TGTGCCAGCAGCATGCCCCCAGGCCGCGGGTACGAGCAGTACTTC. Amino acid sequence: CASSMPPGRGYEQYF.

V gene TRBV27 combines with J gene TRBJ1-6; D is possibly TRBD1 (5 bases). The CDR3 covers 14 residues. Germline V gives CDR1 MNHEY, CDR2 SMNVEV (reference sequence). Trimming cost V 7 bases and J 10 bases, with 17 bases left between them. This CDR3 is CASTDLLRDSPLHF. CDR3 in DNA: TGTGCCAGCACCGATTTATTACGGGACTCACCCCTCCACTTT.